This record covers a single TCR beta chain. Its specificity is unknown. Naive CD8 cells, CD45RO-negative and positively selected for CCR7, excluded terminally differentiated effector memory CD45RA+ cells. Repertoires were generated with immunoSEQ multiplex PCR, while TCRdb's copy carries only in-frame clones and drops some. This sample has about 580,000 clones, with 95% to 98% found just once. This entry belongs to a study of shared clonotypes between healthy human individuals. Overall study results and limits: Unshared clonotypes carried lower generation probabilities than those common to all four donors. The study found about 5% of naive CD4 clonotypes shared across a few donors.

CDR3 size: 15 residues. With V trimmed by 1 base and J by 7 bases, 4 bases remained unmatched. Germline CDR1 SEHNR, CDR2 FQNEAQ (reference sequence). Sequenced sample: naive CD8+ T cells sorted from blood. The chain has TRBV7-9 and TRBJ1-4; 9 nucleotides agree with TRBD1. This TCR was sampled from a man between 25 and 39 years old in good health. CDR3: CASSLVGQGSEKLFF. The CDR3 nucleotides read TGTGCCAGCAGCTTAGTGGGACAGGGAAGTGAAAAACTGTTTTTT.